The next 23 T cell receptor beta chains were all read from a single sample in a study of untreated major depressive disorder. The data were produced by immunoSEQ multiplex PCR, yet TCRdb's version contains in-frame clones alone and is incomplete. The sample includes about 18,000 clones, under 90% of them seen just once. Sequencing was done on a sample of CD4+ T cells from PBMCs. The receptor source for this set is a woman in her thirties in good health.

The chain links TRBV27 to TRBJ1-4; TRBD1 agrees at 9 bases. This CDR3 is built from 15 residues. The germline V gene encodes CDR1 MNHEY and CDR2 SMNVEV (reference sequence). V was pared by 3 bases and J by 9 bases, with 8 bases of the junction left unmatched. CDR3 protein: CASSLAGQGRQKLFF. Here the CDR3 DNA reads TGTGCCAGCAGTTTGGCGGGACAGGGTCGGCAAAAACTGTTTTTT.

This chain joins TRBV19 and TRBJ2-1; tentative D call: TRBD2 (6 bases). Germline values: CDR1 LNHDA, CDR2 SQIVND (reference sequence). There are 15 residues in the CDR3. Trimming shortened V by 1 base and J by 4 bases, and 11 bases separated the two germline ends. The CDR3 nucleotides read TGTGCCAGTAGTATAGCAGCGGGCGAATACAATGAGCAGTTCTTC. Translated: CASSIAAGEYNEQFF.

The genes are TRBV2 and TRBJ2-7; 8 bases line up with TRBD2. Germline CDR1 and CDR2: SNHLY and FYNNEI. This CDR3 has 16 amino acids. V trimming: 7 bases; J trimming: 0 bases; junction bases outside the gene matches: 11. The CDR3 sequence: CASNLLGTRDSYEQYF. CDR3 DNA sequence: TGTGCCAGCAATCTGCTTGGGACTAGGGACTCCTACGAGCAGTACTTC.

This clone has more than one count but fewer than ten. The CDR3 here is CASSSRLGKETQYF. In nucleotides, the CDR3 is TGTGCCAGCAGTTCAAGACTAGGCAAAGAGACCCAGTACTTC. The chain employs TRBV27 and TRBJ2-5; weak D call: TRBD2 (6 bases). CDR3 length: 14 residues. CDR1 and CDR2 (germline): MNHEY, SMNVEV (reference sequence). The germline V and J ends were trimmed by 4 bases and 3 bases, with 12 bases remaining between them.

The gene calls are TRBV5-1 and TRBJ2-2, with D unclear. Germline loops: CDR1 SGHRS, CDR2 YFSETQ. The CDR3 length is 14 residues. Trimming took 4 bases from V and 5 from J, leaving 12 bases between them. Here the CDR3 reads CASSPRTETGELFF. The CDR3 DNA is TGCGCCAGCAGCCCTCGGACGGAGACCGGGGAGCTGTTTTTT.

J is TRBJ1-5 and V is TRBV7-9; 10 bases fit TRBD1. Looked up from germline, CDR1 is SEHNR and CDR2 is FQNEAQ (reference sequence). The CDR3 contains 14 residues. Trimming took 5 bases from V and 9 from J; bases not matched to a gene: 7. The CDR3 DNA follows: TGTGCCAGCAGCGACGACAGGGGGCTCCGGCCCCAGCATTTT. Translating gives CASSDDRGLRPQHF.

This chain joins TRBV2 and TRBJ2-1; 10 bases map to TRBD2. This CDR3 region has 14 residues. J lost 12 bases, V lost 8 bases, and 13 bases had no gene match. The germline gives CDR1 SNHLY, CDR2 FYNNEI. The CDR3 nucleotides read TGTGCCAGCCCCGGGACTAGCGCCACCTCGGGGCAGTTCTTC. As protein: CASPGTSATSGQFF.

The rearrangement links TRBV29-1 to TRBJ1-1; 10 bases match TRBD1. CDR1 and CDR2 (germline): SQVTM, ANQGSEA. With 8 bases clipped from V and 5 bases from J, the junction kept 5 bases outside the gene matches. CDR3 length equals 12 residues. CDR3: CSIGQGGTEAFF. The CDR3 DNA sequence: TGCAGCATCGGACAGGGGGGGACTGAAGCTTTCTTT.

This clone was detected a few times. The chain joins TRBV14 to TRBJ2-7; 12 nucleotides align to TRBD1. Germline CDR1 and CDR2: SGHDN and FVKESK. This CDR3 is 14 amino acids long. Trimming cost V 5 bases and J 12 bases; bases outside gene matches: 11. The CDR3 region is CASSAAGTGGIAYF. The CDR3 region has the DNA TGTGCCAGCAGCGCTGCCGGGACAGGGGGCATTGCGTACTTC.

This clone has a handful of counts. The chain is built from TRBV27 and TRBJ1-2; D is uncertain. V lost 4 bases, J lost 8 bases, and 14 bases lay in between. The CDR3 runs to 13 residues. CDR1 MNHEY and CDR2 SMNVEV come from the germline V gene (reference sequence). CDR3 residues: CASSSSTERGYTF. CDR3 nucleotides: TGTGCCAGCAGTTCCTCAACAGAAAGAGGCTACACCTTC.

This clone was picked up one time. The chain employs TRBV6-1 and TRBJ2-5, with unresolved D. The CDR3 contains 12 residues. Germline V gene lookup returns CDR1 MNHNS and CDR2 SASEGT. V lost 10 bases, J lost 5 bases, and 14 bases lay in between. CDR3 sequence (DNA): TGTGCCACCCACCCGGCCTCGGAGACCCAGTACTTC. Protein sequence: CATHPASETQYF.

The chain recombines TRBV27 with TRBJ2-7; D is unresolved. This CDR3 comprises 15 residues. Between the trimmed V and J ends, which lost 3 bases and 2 bases, there was a span of 14 bases. CDR1 MNHEY and CDR2 SMNVEV come from the germline V gene (reference sequence). Here the CDR3 reads CASSLGRRATYEQYF. CDR3 DNA: TGTGCCAGCAGTTTGGGTAGAAGAGCTACCTACGAGCAGTACTTC.

The rearrangement links TRBV12-1 to TRBJ1-2. TRBV12-1 corresponds to a pseudogene. The CDR3 consists of 15 residues. The CDR3 region has the DNA TGTGCCAGCAGCTTTGTTATGGGACGGATCTATGGCTACACCTTC. Its protein product is CASSFVMGRIYGYTF.

The chain joins TRBV6-4 to TRBJ2-7, with D perhaps TRBD2 (5 bases). CDR1 is MRHNA and CDR2 is SNTAGT in the germline V gene. V lost 4 bases to trimming and J lost 0 bases, with 19 bases between them. This CDR3 has 17 residues. This CDR3 is CASSGWETIPGSYEQYF. The CDR3, as DNA: TGTGCCAGCAGTGGGTGGGAGACTATACCAGGCTCCTACGAGCAGTACTTC.

This sequence joins TRBV29-1 and TRBJ2-5, with 7 bases identical to TRBD1. Germline trimming cut 4 bases from V and 4 bases from J; bases unmatched to any gene: 12. CDR1 is SQVTM, CDR2 ANQGSEA, per germline. This CDR3 comprises 15 residues. The chain's CDR3 is CSVARGHGGGETQYF. Here the CDR3 DNA reads TGCAGCGTTGCTAGGGGGCATGGTGGAGGAGAGACCCAGTACTTC.

The CDR3 coding sequence is TGTGCCAGCAGCGTAGACAGTTCCGATACGCAGTATTTT. Protein sequence: CASSVDSSDTQYF. The rearrangement uses TRBV9 and TRBJ2-3; D is undetermined. Germline assignment: CDR1 SGDLS and CDR2 YYNGEE. This CDR3 is built from 13 residues. Deletions cut 0 bases from V and 6 bases from J, with 8 bases between.

The chain has TRBV5-8 and TRBJ1-1, with D uncertain. CDR3 length: 15 residues. V lost 3 bases and J lost 3, with 15 bases in between. Germline CDR1 reads SGHTS; CDR2 reads YDEGEE. CDR3 residues: CASSSSGRRDTEAFF. CDR3 bases: TGTGCCAGCAGCTCCTCCGGGAGAAGGGACACTGAAGCTTTCTTT.

The chain uses TRBV6-1 and TRBJ1-5; D uncertain. V shed 0 bases and J shed 9 bases, with 12 bases lying between them. Germline values: CDR1 MNHNS, CDR2 SASEGT. This CDR3 contains 14 residues. Written as DNA, the CDR3 is TGTGCCAGCAGTGAAGCTGAGGGATGGGGGCCCCAGCATTTT. Residues: CASSEAEGWGPQHF.

CDR3: CASSIDRTRGETQYF. DNA of the CDR3: TGTGCCAGTAGTATAGACCGGACCCGAGGAGAGACCCAGTACTTC. The chain carries TRBV19 and TRBJ2-5; no reliable D call. CDR3 length: 15 residues. Trimming took 0 bases from V and 4 from J, leaving 12 bases between them. Germline lookup yields CDR1 LNHDA and CDR2 SQIVND (reference sequence).

This chain joins TRBV11-3 and TRBJ2-2; 7 bases map to TRBD1. With 2 bases clipped from V and 5 bases from J, the junction kept 8 bases outside the gene matches. CDR1 and CDR2 (germline): SGHNT, YENEEA. The CDR3 totals 16 residues. CDR3 sequence (DNA): TGTGCCAGCAGCTTACCTCCCCCGACAGGGACCGGGGAGCTGTTTTTT. Its protein is CASSLPPPTGTGELFF.

The rearrangement joins TRBV6-6 to TRBJ1-3; the D is unclear. This CDR3 region has 15 residues. CDR1 is MNHNY and CDR2 is SVGAGI in the germline V gene (reference sequence). V lost 5 bases to trimming and J lost 3 bases, with 14 bases between them. Here the CDR3 reads CASSARHTDGNTIYF. The CDR3 coding sequence is TGTGCCAGCAGTGCCCGACATACGGATGGAAACACCATATATTTT.

This clone has just one count. The chain recombines TRBV10-3 with TRBJ2-5, with D unresolved. V gave up 3 bases and J gave up 5 bases, with 10 bases separating them. CDR3 length: 13 amino acids. Per germline, CDR1 ENHRY and CDR2 SYGVKD. The CDR3 DNA sequence: TGTGCCATCAGTGAAAGAAGGATGGAGACCCAGTACTTC. Its translation is CAISERRMETQYF.

This clone was picked up a small number of times. This chain connects TRBV9 to TRBJ2-1, with D perhaps TRBD1 or TRBD2 (5 bases each). CDR1 and CDR2 from the germline V gene are SGDLS and YYNGEE. The CDR3 consists of 14 residues. V was clipped by 0 bases and J by 6 bases, with 10 bases between them. The CDR3 coding sequence is TGTGCCAGCAGCGTAGCGCCAGGGAGCAATGAGCAGTTCTTC. Encoded protein: CASSVAPGSNEQFF. Full variable domain (remainder filled in from reference TRBV9 and TRBJ2-1): DSGVTQTPKHLITATGQRVTLRCSPRSGDLSVYWYQQSLDQGLQFLIQYYNGEERAKGNILERFSAQQFPDLHSELNLSSLELGDSALYFCASSVAPGSNEQFFGPGTRLTVL.